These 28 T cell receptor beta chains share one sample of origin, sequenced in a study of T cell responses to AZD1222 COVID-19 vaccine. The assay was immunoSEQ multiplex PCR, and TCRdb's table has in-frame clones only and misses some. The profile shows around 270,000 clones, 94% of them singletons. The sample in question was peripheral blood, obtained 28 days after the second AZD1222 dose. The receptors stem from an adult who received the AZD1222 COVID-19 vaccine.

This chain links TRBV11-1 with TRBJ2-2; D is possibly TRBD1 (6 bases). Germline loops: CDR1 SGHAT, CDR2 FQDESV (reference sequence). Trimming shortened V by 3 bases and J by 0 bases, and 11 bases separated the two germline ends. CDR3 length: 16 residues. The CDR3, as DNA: TGTGCCAGCAGCTTTTCCGGGACAACGAACACCGGGGAGCTGTTTTTT. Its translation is CASSFSGTTNTGELFF.

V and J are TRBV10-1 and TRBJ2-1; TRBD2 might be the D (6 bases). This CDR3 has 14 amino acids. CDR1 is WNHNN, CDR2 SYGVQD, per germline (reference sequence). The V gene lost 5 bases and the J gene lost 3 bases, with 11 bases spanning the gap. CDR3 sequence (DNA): TGCGCCAGCAGTCTCGGACTAATCTACAATGAGCAGTTCTTC. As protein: CASSLGLIYNEQFF.

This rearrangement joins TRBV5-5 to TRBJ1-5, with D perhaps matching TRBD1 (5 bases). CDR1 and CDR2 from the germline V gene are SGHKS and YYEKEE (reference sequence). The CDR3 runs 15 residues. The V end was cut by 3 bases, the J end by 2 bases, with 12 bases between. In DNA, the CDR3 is TGTGCCAGCAGCTATGGGACCGGGGGCAATCAGCCCCAGCATTTT. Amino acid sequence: CASSYGTGGNQPQHF.

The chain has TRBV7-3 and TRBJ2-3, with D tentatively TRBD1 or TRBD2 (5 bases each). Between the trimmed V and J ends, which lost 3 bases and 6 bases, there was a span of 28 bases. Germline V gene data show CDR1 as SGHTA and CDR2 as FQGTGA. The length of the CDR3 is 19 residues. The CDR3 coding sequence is TGTGCCAGCAGCTTTCTCGGGCCCGGGACCCCGCTTGGGGCTGATACGCAGTATTTT. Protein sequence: CASSFLGPGTPLGADTQYF.

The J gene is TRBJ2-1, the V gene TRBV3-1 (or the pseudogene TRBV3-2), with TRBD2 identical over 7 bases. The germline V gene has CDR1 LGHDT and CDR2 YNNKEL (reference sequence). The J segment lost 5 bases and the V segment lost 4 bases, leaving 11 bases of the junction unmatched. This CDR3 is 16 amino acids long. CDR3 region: CASSPLGSGAHNEQFF. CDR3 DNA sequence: TGTGCCAGCAGCCCTCTGGGCAGCGGGGCCCACAATGAGCAGTTCTTC.

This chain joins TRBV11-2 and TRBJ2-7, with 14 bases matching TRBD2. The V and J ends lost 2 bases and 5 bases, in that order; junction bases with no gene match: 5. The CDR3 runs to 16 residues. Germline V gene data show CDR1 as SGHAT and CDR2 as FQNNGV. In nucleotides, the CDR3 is TGTGCCAGCAGCTTACCCACGGGACTAGCGGGAGACGAGCAGTACTTC. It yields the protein CASSLPTGLAGDEQYF.

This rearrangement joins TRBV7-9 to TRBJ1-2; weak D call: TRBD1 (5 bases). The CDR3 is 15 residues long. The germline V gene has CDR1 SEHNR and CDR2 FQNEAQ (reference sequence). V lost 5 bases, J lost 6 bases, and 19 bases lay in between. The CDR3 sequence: CASSTNAGTVNGYTF. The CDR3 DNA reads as TGTGCCAGCAGCACCAACGCCGGGACGGTAAATGGCTACACCTTC.

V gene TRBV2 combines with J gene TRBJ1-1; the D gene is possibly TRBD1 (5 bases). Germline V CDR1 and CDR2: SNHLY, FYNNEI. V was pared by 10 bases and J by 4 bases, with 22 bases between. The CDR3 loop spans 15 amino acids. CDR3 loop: CATGRLLDSGTEAFF. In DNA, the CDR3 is TGTGCCACAGGCAGGCTCTTAGACAGCGGCACTGAAGCTTTCTTT.

The chain's CDR3 is CASSGRAGQPQHF. In DNA, the CDR3 is TGTGCCAGCAGCGGGAGGGCTGGCCAGCCCCAGCATTTT. The rearrangement uses TRBV3-1 (or the pseudogene TRBV3-2) and TRBJ1-5, with D unresolved. The CDR3 runs 13 residues. The ends were cut back, 5 bases at V and 7 bases at J, with 12 bases in the middle. Germline CDR1 reads LGHDT; CDR2 reads YNNKEL (reference sequence).

CDR3 protein: CARSQGDSNQPQHF. Written as DNA, the CDR3 is TGTGCCAGGAGCCAGGGGGATAGCAATCAGCCCCAGCATTTT. This rearrangement joins TRBV2 to TRBJ1-5; 7 bases align to TRBD1. V trimming: 9 bases; J trimming: 0 bases; junction bases outside the gene matches: 5. CDR1 and CDR2 (germline): SNHLY, FYNNEI. The CDR3 spans 14 residues.

The CDR3 DNA reads as TGTGCCAGCAGCTTAGCGCATGGCAGGAGGTACGAGCAGTACTTC. This gives the protein CASSLAHGRRYEQYF. V is TRBV7-6 and J is TRBJ2-7; perhaps TRBD2 as D (5 bases). Germline lookup yields CDR1 SGHVS and CDR2 FNYEAQ. The CDR3 totals 15 residues. Trimming pared 0 bases from V and 4 bases from J, leaving 13 bases between.

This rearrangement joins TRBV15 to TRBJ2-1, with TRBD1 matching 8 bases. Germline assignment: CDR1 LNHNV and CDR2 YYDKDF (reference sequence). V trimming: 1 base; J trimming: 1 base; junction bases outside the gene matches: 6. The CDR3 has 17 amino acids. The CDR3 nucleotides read TGTGCCACCAGCAGAGCCATTGGACAGGGATCCTACAATGAGCAGTTCTTC. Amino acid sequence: CATSRAIGQGSYNEQFF.

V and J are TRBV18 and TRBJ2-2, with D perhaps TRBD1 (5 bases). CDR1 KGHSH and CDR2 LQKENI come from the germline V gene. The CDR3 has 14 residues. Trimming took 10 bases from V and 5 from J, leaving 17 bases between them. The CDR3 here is CATQGGIGTGELFF. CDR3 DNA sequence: TGTGCCACCCAGGGTGGAATTGGTACCGGGGAGCTGTTTTTT.

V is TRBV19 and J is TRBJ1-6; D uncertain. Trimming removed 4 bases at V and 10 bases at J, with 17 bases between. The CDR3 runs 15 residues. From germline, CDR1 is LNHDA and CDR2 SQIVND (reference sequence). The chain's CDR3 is CASSTRELRGSPLHF. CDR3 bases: TGTGCCAGTAGTACCCGGGAACTACGTGGATCACCCCTCCACTTT.

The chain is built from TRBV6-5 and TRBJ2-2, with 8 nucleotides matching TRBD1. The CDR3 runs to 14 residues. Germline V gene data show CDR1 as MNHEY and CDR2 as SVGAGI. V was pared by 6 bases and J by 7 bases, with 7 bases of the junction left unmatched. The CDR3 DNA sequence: TGTGCCAGCAGGAATCAGGGGGCGGTCGGGGAGCTGTTTTTT. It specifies CASRNQGAVGELFF.

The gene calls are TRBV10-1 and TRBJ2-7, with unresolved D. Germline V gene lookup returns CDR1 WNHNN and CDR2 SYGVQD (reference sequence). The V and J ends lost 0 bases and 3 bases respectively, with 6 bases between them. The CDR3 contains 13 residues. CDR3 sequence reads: CASSESGYYEQYF. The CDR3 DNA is TGCGCCAGCAGTGAGTCGGGCTACTACGAGCAGTACTTC.

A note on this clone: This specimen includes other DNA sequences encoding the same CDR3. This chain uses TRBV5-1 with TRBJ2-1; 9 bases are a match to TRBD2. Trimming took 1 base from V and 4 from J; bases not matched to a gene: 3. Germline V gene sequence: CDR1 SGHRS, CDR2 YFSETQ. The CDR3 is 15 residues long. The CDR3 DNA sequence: TGCGCCAGCAGCTTGAGTCTAGCGGGGTACAATGAGCAGTTCTTC. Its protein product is CASSLSLAGYNEQFF.

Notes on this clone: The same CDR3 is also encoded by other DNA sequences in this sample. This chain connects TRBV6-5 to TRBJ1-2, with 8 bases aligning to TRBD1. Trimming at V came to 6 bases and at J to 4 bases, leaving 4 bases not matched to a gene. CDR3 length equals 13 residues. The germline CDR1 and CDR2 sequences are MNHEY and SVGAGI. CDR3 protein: CASSPDRGYGYTF. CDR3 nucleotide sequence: TGTGCCAGCAGCCCCGACAGGGGCTATGGCTACACCTTC.

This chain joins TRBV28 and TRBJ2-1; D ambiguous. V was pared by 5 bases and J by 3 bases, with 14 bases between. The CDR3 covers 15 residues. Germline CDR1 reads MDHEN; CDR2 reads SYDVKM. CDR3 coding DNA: TGTGCCAGCAGTGTCCCAGCCCTCCACTACAATGAGCAGTTCTTC. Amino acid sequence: CASSVPALHYNEQFF.

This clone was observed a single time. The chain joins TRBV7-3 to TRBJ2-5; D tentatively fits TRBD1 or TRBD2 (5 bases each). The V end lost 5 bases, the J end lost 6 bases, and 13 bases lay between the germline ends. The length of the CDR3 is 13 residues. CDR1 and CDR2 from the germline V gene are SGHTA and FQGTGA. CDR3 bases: TGTGCCAGCAGCCCCGGGGCACTCCAGACCCAGTACTTC. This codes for CASSPGALQTQYF.

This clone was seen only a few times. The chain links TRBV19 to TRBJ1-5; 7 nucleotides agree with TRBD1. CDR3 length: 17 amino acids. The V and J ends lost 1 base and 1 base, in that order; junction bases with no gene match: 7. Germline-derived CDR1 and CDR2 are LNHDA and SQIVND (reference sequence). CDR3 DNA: TGTGCCAGTAGTATAGCTAACAGGGGTTCGAGCAATCAGCCCCAGCATTTT. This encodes CASSIANRGSSNQPQHF.

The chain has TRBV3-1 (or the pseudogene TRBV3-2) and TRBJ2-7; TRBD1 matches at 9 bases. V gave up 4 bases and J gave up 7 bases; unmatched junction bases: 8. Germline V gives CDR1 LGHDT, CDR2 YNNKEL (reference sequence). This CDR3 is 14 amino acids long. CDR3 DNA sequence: TGTGCCAGCAGCCCCCGGGACAGGGCACGGGAGCAGTACTTC. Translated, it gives CASSPRDRAREQYF.

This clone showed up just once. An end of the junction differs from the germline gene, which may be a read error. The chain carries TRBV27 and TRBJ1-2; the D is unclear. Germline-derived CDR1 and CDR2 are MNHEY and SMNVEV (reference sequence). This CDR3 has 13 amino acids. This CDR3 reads CASRFSGRGGYTF. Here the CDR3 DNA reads TGTGCCAGCCGTTTTTCGGGTCGGGGTGGCTACACCTTC.

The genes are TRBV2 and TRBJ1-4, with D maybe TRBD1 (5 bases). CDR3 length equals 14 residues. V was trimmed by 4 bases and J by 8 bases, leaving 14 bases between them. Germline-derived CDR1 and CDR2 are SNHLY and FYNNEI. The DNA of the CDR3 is TGTGCCAGCAGTGCGGGGGTGGCTTCAGAAAAACTGTTTTTT. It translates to CASSAGVASEKLFF.

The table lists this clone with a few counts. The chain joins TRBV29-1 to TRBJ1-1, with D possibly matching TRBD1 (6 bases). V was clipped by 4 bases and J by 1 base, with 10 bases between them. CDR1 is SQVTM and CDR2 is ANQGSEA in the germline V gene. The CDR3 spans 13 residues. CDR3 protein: CSVGRTANTEAFF. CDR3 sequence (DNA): TGCAGCGTTGGTCGGACAGCGAACACTGAAGCTTTCTTT.

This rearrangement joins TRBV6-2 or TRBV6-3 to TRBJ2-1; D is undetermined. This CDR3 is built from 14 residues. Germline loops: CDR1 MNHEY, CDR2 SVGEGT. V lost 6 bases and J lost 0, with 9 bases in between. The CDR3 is CASSLDTSYNEQFF. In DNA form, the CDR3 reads TGTGCCAGCAGCCTCGATACCTCCTACAATGAGCAGTTCTTC.

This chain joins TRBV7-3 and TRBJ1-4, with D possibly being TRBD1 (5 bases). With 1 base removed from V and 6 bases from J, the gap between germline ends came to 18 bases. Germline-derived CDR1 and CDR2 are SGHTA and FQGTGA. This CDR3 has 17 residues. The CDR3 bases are TGTGCCAGCAGCTTAAACGGGGAAACAGGACTGGATGAAAAACTGTTTTTT. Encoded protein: CASSLNGETGLDEKLFF.

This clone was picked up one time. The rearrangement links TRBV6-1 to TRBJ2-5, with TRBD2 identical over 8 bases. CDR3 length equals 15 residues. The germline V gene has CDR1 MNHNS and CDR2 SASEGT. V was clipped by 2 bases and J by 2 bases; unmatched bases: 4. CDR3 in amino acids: CASSERAGGQETQYF. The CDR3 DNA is TGTGCCAGCAGTGAAAGGGCGGGGGGACAAGAGACCCAGTACTTC.